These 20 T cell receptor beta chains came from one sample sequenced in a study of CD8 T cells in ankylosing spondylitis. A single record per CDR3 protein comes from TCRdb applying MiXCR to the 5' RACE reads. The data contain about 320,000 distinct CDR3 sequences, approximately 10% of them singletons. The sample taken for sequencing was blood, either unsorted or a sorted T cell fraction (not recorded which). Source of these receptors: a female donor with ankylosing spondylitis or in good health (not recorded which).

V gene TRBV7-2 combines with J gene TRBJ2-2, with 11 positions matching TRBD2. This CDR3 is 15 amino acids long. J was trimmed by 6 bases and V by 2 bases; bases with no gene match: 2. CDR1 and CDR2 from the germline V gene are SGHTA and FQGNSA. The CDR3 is CASSLLLAGAGELFF. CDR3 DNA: TGTGCCAGCAGCTTATTACTAGCGGGAGCCGGGGAGCTGTTTTTT.

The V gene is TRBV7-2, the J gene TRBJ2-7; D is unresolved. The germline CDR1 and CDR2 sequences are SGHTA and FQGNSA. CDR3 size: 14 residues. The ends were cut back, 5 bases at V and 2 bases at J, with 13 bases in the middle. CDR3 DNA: TGTGCCAGCAGCCTTCTCCCAGGCGCCTACGAGCAGTACTTC. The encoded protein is CASSLLPGAYEQYF.

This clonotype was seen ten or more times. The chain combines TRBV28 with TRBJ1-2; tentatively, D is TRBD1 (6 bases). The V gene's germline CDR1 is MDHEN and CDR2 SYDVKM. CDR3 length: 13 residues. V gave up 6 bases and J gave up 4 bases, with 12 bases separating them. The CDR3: CASRIGQSYGYTF. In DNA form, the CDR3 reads TGTGCCAGCAGAATCGGACAGAGCTATGGCTACACCTTC.

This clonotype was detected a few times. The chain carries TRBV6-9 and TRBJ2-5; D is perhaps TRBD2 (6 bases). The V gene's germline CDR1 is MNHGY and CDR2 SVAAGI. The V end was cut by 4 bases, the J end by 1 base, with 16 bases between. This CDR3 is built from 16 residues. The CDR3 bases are TGTGCCAGCAGTTTCCCCTGGGGGGACGGCCAAGAGACCCAGTACTTC. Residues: CASSFPWGDGQETQYF.

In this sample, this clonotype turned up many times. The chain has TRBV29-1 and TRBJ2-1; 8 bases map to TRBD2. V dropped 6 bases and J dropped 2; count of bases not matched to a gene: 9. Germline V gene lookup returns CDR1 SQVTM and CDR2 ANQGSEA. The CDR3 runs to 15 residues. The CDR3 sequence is CSVAGAPSTYNEQFF. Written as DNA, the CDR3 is TGCAGCGTAGCGGGAGCCCCGAGCACCTACAATGAGCAGTTCTTC.

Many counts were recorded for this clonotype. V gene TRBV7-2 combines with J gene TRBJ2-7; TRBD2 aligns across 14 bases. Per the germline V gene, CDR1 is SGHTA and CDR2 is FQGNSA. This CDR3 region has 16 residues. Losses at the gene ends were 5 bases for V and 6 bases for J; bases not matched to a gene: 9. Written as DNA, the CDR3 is TGTGCCAGCAGCCCACAAGGGACTAGCGGGAGAGTCGAGCAGTACTTC. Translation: CASSPQGTSGRVEQYF.

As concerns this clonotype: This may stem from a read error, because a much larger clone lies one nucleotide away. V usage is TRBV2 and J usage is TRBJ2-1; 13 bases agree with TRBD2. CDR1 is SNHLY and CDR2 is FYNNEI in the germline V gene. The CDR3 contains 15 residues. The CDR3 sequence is CASSFGLAGVNEPFF. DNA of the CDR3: TGTGCCAGCAGTTTTGGACTAGCGGGAGTTAATGAGCCGTTCTTC. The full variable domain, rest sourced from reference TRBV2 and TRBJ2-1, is EPEVTQTPSHQVTQMGQEVILRCVPISNHLYFYWYRQILGQKVEFLVSFYNNEISEKSEIFDDQFSVERPDGSNFTLKIRSTKLEDSAMYFCASSFGLAGVNEPFFGPGTRLTVL.

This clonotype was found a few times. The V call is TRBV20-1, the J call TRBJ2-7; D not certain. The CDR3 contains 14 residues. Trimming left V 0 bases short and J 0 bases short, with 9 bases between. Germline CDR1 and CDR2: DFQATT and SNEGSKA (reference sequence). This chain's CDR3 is CSARDRNLSYEQYF. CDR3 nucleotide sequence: TGCAGTGCTAGAGATCGTAACCTCTCCTACGAGCAGTACTTC.

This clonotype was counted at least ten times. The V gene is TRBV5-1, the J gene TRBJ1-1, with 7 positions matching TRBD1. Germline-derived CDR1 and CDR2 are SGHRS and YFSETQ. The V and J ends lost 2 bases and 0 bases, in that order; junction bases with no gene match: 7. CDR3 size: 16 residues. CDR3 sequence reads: CASSLTWDSLNTEAFF. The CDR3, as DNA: TGCGCCAGCAGCTTAACCTGGGACAGTTTGAACACTGAAGCTTTCTTT.

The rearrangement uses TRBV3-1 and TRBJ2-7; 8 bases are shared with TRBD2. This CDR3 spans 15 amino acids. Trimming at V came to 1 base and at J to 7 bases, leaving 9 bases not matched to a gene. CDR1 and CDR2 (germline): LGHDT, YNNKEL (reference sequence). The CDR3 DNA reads TGTGCCAGCAGCCAAGCCCGACTAGCGTTGAGGGAGCAGTACTTC. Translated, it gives CASSQARLALREQYF.

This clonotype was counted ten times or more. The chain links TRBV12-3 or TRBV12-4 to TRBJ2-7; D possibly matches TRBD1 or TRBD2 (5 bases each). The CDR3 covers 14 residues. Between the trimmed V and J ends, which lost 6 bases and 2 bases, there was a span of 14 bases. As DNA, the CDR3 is TGTGCCAGCAGGGCCGGGACGCTGGCCTACGAGCAGTACTTC. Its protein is CASRAGTLAYEQYF.

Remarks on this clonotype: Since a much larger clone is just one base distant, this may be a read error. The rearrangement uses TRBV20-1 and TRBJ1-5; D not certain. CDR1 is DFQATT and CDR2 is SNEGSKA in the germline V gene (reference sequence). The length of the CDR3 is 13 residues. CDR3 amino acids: CSSSKEVAGPQHF. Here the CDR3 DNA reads TGCAGTTCTAGTAAAGAGGTTGCGGGGCCCCAGCATTTT.

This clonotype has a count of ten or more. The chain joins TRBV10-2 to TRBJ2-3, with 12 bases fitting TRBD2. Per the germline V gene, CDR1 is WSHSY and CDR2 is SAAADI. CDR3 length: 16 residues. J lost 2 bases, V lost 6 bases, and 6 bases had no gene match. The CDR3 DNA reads TGCGCCAGCAGCCAAGGACTAGCGGGGCTCACAGATACGCAGTATTTT. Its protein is CASSQGLAGLTDTQYF.

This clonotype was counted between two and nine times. CDR3 amino acids: CASSFKSGRAGSYEQYF. The CDR3 nucleotides read TGTGCCAGCAGCTTTAAAAGCGGGAGGGCCGGGTCCTACGAGCAGTACTTC. The genes are TRBV7-8 and TRBJ2-7; 10 positions match TRBD2. The V gene's germline CDR1 is SGHVS and CDR2 FQNEAQ. Unmatched junction bases numbered 9, after V lost 3 bases and J lost 1 base. The CDR3 has 17 residues. Drawing the rest from reference TRBV7-8 and TRBJ2-7, the complete variable domain is GAGVSQSPRYKVAKRGQDVALRCDPISGHVSLFWYQQALGQGPEFLTYFQNEAQLDKSGLPSDRFFAERPEGSVSTLKIQRTQQEDSAVYLCASSFKSGRAGSYEQYFGPGTRLTVT.

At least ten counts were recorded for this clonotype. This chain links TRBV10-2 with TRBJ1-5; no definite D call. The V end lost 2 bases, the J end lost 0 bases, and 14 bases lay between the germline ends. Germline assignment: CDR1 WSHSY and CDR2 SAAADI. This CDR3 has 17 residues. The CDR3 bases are TGCGCCAGCAGTGAGAATCAAGCATCGTATAGCAATCAGCCCCAGCATTTT. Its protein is CASSENQASYSNQPQHF.

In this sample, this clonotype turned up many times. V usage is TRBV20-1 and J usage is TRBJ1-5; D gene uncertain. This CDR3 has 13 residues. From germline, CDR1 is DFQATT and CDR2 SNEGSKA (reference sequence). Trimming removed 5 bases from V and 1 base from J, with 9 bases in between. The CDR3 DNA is TGCAGTGCTCCCGAAGAGAGCAATCAGCCCCAGCATTTT. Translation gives CSAPEESNQPQHF.

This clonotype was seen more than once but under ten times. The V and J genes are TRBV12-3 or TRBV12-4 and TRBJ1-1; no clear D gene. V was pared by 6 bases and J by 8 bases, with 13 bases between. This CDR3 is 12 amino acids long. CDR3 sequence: CASRGAKIEAFF. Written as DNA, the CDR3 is TGTGCCAGCAGGGGAGCGAAAATCGAAGCTTTCTTT.

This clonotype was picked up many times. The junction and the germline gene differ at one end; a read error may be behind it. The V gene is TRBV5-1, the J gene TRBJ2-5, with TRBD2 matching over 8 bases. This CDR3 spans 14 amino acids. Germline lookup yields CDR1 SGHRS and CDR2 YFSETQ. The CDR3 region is CASSLGLAQETQYF. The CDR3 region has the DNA TGTGCCAGCAGCTTAGGACTAGCCCAAGAGACCCAGTACTTC.

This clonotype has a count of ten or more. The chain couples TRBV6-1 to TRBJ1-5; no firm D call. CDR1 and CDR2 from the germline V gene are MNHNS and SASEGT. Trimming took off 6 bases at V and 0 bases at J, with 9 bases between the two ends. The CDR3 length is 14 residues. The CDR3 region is CASRGGDSNQPQHF. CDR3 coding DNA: TGTGCCAGCAGGGGAGGAGATAGCAATCAGCCCCAGCATTTT.

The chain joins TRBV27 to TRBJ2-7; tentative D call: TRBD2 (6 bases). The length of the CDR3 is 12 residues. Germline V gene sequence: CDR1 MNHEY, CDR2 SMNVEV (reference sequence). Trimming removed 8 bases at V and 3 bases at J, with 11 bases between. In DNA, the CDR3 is TGTGCCAGCGGACTACGGGACTACGAGCAGTACTTC. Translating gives CASGLRDYEQYF.